This T cell receptor beta chain emerged from a study of glioma-infiltrating T cells. The iRepertoire nested amplicon-rescue multiplex PCR amplified TCR alpha and beta CDR3s from RNA. Via MiXCR, TCRdb re-called the multiplex PCR reads, giving one row per CDR3 protein. The sample lists more than 350,000 distinct CDR3 sequences, roughly two fifths occurring once. Germline CDR1 is SGHTA and CDR2 is FQGTGA. The ends were cut back, 1 base at V and 3 bases at J, with 18 bases in the middle. The CDR3 sequence is 17 residues long. The sample consisted of glioma tissue, nonneoplastic brain tissue, or PBMCs (not recorded which). This clonotype was obtained from a human donor with low-grade glioma or glioblastoma, undergoing nonglioma brain surgery, or in good health (not recorded which). The J gene is TRBJ1-2, the V gene TRBV7-3; possible D gene TRBD1, 5 bases. The CDR3 region is CASSLKGLETDYYGYTF. The DNA for the CDR3 is TGTGCCAGCAGCTTAAAGGGTCTCGAGACAGACTACTATGGCTACACCTTC.